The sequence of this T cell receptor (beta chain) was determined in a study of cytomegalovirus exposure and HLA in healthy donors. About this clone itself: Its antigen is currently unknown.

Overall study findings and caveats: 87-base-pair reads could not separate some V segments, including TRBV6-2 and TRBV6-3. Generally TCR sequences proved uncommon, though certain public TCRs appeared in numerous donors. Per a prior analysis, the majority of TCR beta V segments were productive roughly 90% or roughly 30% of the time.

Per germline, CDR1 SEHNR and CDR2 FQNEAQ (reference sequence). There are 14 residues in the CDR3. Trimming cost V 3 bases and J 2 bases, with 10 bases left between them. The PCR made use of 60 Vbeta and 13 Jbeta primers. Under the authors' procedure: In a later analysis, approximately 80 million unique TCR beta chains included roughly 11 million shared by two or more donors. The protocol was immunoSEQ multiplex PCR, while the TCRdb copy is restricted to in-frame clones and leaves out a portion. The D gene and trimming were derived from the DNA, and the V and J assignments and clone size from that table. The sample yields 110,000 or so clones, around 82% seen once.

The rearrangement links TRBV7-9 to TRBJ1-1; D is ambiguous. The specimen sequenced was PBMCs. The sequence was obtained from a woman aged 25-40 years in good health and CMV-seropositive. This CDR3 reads CASSFWAANTEAFF. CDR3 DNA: TGTGCCAGCAGCTTTTGGGCAGCTAACACTGAAGCTTTCTTT.